This T cell receptor (beta chain) originates from a study of monozygotic twins with inflammatory bowel disease (dated by TCRdb to about 2019). About the investigation overall: In total, 28 monozygotic twin pairs made up the full study: 19 Danish pairs, all IBD-discordant, plus nine German pairs, of which four were IBD-concordant and five were IBD-discordant. The search for disease-associated traits relied mainly on comparing, within discordant pairs, IBD patients with their genetically identical healthy co-twins. Each individual had, on average, about 151 000 unique TCRalpha sequences and 181 000 unique TCRbeta sequences available for analysis. The study at large found these results: Repertoire similarity did not differ between concordant and discordant twins, which could be due to limited statistical power. TCRbeta repertoire diversity, by inverse Simpson index, was decreased in IBD patients compared with their healthy co-twins. Different T cell subtypes could not be distinguished in the analysis. The results gave no support for a single strong signal or clonotype linked to IBD. Because patients received different immunosuppressive treatments, the repertoires may have picked up extra background noise and variability between individuals. Fewer clonotypes were shared with other individuals by IBD patients than by healthy twins, most markedly in patients showing signs of disease activity.

In the case of this clonotype: The antigen this receptor binds is unknown.

The cysteine opens and the phenylalanine closes a CDR3 of 14 amino acids. The DNA is unrecorded. The CDR1 and CDR2 encoded by the germline V gene are MNHNS and SASEGT. From each donor, an approximately 2.5 ml peripheral blood sample was collected into PAXgene tubes and stored at -80 degrees C. Total RNA was isolated from whole blood with the PAXgene blood miRNA kit on an automated QIAcube, without T cell sorting. Peripheral blood from monozygotic twin pairs who were concordant or discordant for inflammatory bowel disease underwent deep TCRalpha and TCRbeta repertoire profiling using unique molecular barcoding. Smoking habits were recorded for all twin pairs, and individuals were classified as current, former or never smokers. Library creation used 5' RACE. The input for every TCR library was 3500 ng of total RNA. For each sample, cDNA synthesis was carried out in eight separate reactions using SMARTScribe reverse transcriptase. During cDNA synthesis, template switching was used to introduce unique molecular identifiers that contained a 6-nucleotide sample barcode. TCRalpha and TCRbeta cDNA was amplified in two nested PCRs of about 16 and 10 cycles, and bead purification was carried out after each PCR. Before amplification, cDNA was treated with uracil DNA-glycosylase and purified using the QIAquick PCR purification kit. In the second PCR, Illumina TruSeq-compatible adapters and sample-specific barcodes were added. TapeStation and Qubit were used to check library quality and concentration, and about 5 ng of each library was pooled. The pooled libraries were sequenced with 2 x 100 bp reads and custom sequencing primers on an Illumina HiSeq2500 single-index Rapid Run. For the original study's pipeline: MiGEC version 1.2.6 was used for UMI-based consensus assembly to correct PCR and sequencing errors. MiXCR version 2.1.1 handled V(D)J alignment, clonotype assembly and CDR3 extraction. To normalise gene usage, clonotype sharing and MAIT/NKT TCR abundance, the analysis used the top 1000, 10 000 and 20 000 clonotypes per sample. After downsampling to 27 000 UMIs, diversity was calculated as the inverse Simpson index using the vegan R package. Statistical testing used paired Mann-Whitney U tests on the discordant twin pairs and applied Benjamini-Hochberg correction for multiple testing. After TCRdb reprocessed the reads, each CDR3 protein sequence was kept as one row, without DNA. The V and J calls, along with clone size, are taken from TCRdb and not from the paper's own processing. The table of this sample itemizes roughly 100,000 distinct CDR3 sequences. The ten largest clonotypes hold 1.5% to 2% of the sample.

The chain is made from TRBV6-1 and TRBJ1-6. This clonotype originated in a human donor with ulcerative colitis or Crohn's disease, or a healthy co-twin of an affected twin (not recorded which). The sequenced sample was blood. This receptor carries the CDR3 CATRTNSYNSPLHF.